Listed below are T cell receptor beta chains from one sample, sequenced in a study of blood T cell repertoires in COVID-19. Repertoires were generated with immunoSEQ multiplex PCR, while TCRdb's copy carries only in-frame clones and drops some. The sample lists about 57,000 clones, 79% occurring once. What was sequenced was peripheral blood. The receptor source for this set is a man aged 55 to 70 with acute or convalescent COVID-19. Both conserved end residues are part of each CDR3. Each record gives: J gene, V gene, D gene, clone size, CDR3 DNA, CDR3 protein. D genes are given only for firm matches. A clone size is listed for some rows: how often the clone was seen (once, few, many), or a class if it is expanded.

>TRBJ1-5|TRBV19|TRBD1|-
TGTGCCAGTAGTACCCGGGACAGCGACCAGCCCCAGCATTTT
CASSTRDSDQPQHF
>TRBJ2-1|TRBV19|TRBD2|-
TGTGCCAGTAGTATCGGGGGAGCGGGAGACAATGAGCAGTTCTTC
CASSIGGAGDNEQFF
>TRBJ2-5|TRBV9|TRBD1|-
TGTGCCAGCAGCCCGGGACAGGGGGAGACCCAGTACTTC
CASSPGQGETQYF
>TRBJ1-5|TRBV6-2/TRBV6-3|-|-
TGTGCCAGCAGTTACTATAGCGTTCAGCCCCAGCATTTT
CASSYYSVQPQHF
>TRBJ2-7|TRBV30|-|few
TGTGCCTGGAGTACCCGGGGGATCGAGCAGTACTTC
CAWSTRGIEQYF
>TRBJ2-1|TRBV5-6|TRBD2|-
TGTGCCAGCAGCTCTTCTTCCGGGACTACCTACAATGAGCAGTTCTTC
CASSSSSGTTYNEQFF
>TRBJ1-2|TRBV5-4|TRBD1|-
TGTGCCAGCAGGCGTACAGGGGCCTATGGCTACACCTTC
CASRRTGAYGYTF
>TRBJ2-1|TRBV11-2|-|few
TGTGCCAGCAGCTTTTGGGACTCCGAGGGCAATGAGCAGTTCTTC
CASSFWDSEGNEQFF
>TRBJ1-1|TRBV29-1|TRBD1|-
TGCAGCGTTGGAAGGACAGGGCAGAGGCGGACTGAAGCTTTCTTT
CSVGRTGQRRTEAFF
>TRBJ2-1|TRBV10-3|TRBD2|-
TGTGCCATCAGTGAGCTCGGGAGGAAAAAAACGGCCTACAATGAGCAGTTCTTC
CAISELGRKKTAYNEQFF
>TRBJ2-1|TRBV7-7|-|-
TGTGCTAGCAGCTCGAGTCCCTCAAGCTCCTACAATGAGCAGTTCTTC
CASSSSPSSSYNEQFF
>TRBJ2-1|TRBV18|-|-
TGTGCCAGCTCACCACGTAACACAGGGGGGGGCAATGAGCAGTTCTTC
CASSPRNTGGGNEQFF
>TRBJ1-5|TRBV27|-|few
TGTGCCAGCAGTAAGGCGGGAGGGGATCAGCCCCAGCATTTT
CASSKAGGDQPQHF
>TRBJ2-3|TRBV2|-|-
TGTGCCAGCAGTGAATATAGCAGGGCCACAGATACGCAGTATTTT
CASSEYSRATDTQYF
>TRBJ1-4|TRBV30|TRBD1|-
TGTGCCTGGAGCCCAACGGCAGGGGGCGAAAAACTGTTTTTT
CAWSPTAGGEKLFF
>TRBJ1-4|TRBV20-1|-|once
TGCAGTGCTAGAATAGATGAAAAACTGTTTTTT
CSARIDEKLFF
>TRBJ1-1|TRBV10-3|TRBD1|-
TGTGCCACGAAGGACAGGGAGAACTCTGAAGCTTTCTTT
CATKDRENSEAFF
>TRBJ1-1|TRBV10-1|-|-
TGCGCCAGCAGTGAACTACCGATGAACACTGAAGCTTTCTTT
CASSELPMNTEAFF
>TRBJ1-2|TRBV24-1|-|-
TGTGCCACCAGTGCACATAGCGGGGGGCAGGCGACGGGCTACACCTTC
CATSAHSGGQATGYTF
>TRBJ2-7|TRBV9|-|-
TGTGCCAGCGGGGACTCCCCGGCGAGCGAGCAGTACTTC
CASGDSPASEQYF
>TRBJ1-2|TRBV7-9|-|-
TGTGCCAGCAGCTTAGGTGGGGGGTGGGACTCGGATAACTATGGCTACACCTTC
CASSLGGGWDSDNYGYTF
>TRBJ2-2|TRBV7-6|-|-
TGTGCCAGCAGCACTCAGGCCGGTCAAAACACCGGGGAGCTGTTTTTT
CASSTQAGQNTGELFF
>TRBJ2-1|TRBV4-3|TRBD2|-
TGCGCCAGCAGCTACATGGAACTAGCGCCATACAATGAGCAGTTCTTC
CASSYMELAPYNEQFF
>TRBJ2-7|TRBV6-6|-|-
TGTGCCAGCAGTGCCCGGGACGGGGGTTGGAACGAGCAGTACTTC
CASSARDGGWNEQYF
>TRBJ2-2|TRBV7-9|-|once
TGTGCCAGCAGCAGTCCTAGGCGGCAGAACACCGGGGAGCTGTTTTTT
CASSSPRRQNTGELFF
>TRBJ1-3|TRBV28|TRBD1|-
TGTGCCAGCAGTTTAATAAGACAGGGTAAAAACACCATATATTTT
CASSLIRQGKNTIYF
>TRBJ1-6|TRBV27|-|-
TGTGCCAGCAGTCCAAGAAGGGGGTCACCCCTCCACTTT
CASSPRRGSPLHF
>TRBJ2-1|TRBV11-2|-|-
TGTGCCAGCAGCTTACTCCCCGGCACAGGGTTAGACAATGAGCAGTTCTTC
CASSLLPGTGLDNEQFF
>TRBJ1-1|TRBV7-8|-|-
TGTGCCAGCAGCTTAGTACCAGGGGAGAACACTGAAGCTTTCTTT
CASSLVPGENTEAFF
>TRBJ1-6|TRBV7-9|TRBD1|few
TGTGCCAGCAGCTCGAGGGGGCGGGATTCACCCCTCCACTTT
CASSSRGRDSPLHF
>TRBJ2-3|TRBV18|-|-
TGTGCCAGCTCACCCTGGGACATCCAATTCACAGATACGCAGTATTTT
CASSPWDIQFTDTQYF
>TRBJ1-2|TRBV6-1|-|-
TGTGCCAGCAGTGAAGTGACAGGATTGTTTGGTGGCTACACCTTC
CASSEVTGLFGGYTF
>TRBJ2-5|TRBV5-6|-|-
TGTGCCAGCAGCTTGGCCCCAGCGCCCCAAGAGACCCAGTACTTC
CASSLAPAPQETQYF
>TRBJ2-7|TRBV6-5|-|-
TGTGCCAGCAGTTACTCCGGGACACTCTCCTACGAGCAGTACTTC
CASSYSGTLSYEQYF
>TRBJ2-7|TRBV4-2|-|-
TGTGCCAGCAGCCAAGGGAGCAGCGGAGGCGTGATCTACGAGCAGTACTTC
CASSQGSSGGVIYEQYF
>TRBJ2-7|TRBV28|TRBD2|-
TGTGCCAGCAGTGCCCCCGGGAGGGAGGCCACCTACGAGCAGTACTTC
CASSAPGREATYEQYF
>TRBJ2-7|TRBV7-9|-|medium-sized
TGTGCCAGCAGCTTAATCGTCTACGAGCAGTACTTC
CASSLIVYEQYF
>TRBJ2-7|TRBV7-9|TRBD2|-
TGTGCCAGCAGCCTATGGACTAGCGCGTACGAGCAGTACTTC
CASSLWTSAYEQYF
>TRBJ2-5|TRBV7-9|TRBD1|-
TGTGCCAGCAGCCTCACCGGGACAGTTCAAGAGACCCAGTACTTC
CASSLTGTVQETQYF
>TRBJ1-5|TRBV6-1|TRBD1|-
TGTGCCAGCAGTGAAGTTCAGGGGGGCAATCAGCCCCAGCATTTT
CASSEVQGGNQPQHF
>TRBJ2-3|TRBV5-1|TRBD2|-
TGCGCCAGCAGCGGGACTAGCGGGTACCAAGATACGCAGTATTTT
CASSGTSGYQDTQYF
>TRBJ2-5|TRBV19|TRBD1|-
TGTGCCAGTAGTGCGGACAGGGAACAGACCCAGTACTTC
CASSADREQTQYF
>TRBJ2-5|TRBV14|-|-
TGTGCCAGCAGCCTATTCATCGGGTTGAGGGAAGAGACCCAGTACTTC
CASSLFIGLREETQYF
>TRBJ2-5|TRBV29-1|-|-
TGCAGCGTTGAAGAATCTCGGCAGGCGTCTACAGAGACCCAGTACTTC
CSVEESRQASTETQYF
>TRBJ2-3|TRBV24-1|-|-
TGTGCCACCAGTGATTTGTTAGGTCAGGCAGATACGCAGTATTTT
CATSDLLGQADTQYF
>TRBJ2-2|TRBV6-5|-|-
TGTGCCAGTTATAAGGGAGGCGCCAACACCGGGGAGCTGTTTTTT
CASYKGGANTGELFF
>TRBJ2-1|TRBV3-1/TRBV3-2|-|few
TGTGCCAGGGAGGGCCTAAGGTTCTTC
CAREGLRFF
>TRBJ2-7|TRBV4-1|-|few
TGCGCCAGCAGCCAAGATTTTCGGACTTCCCGCTCCTACGAGCAGTACTTC
CASSQDFRTSRSYEQYF
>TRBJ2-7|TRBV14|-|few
TGTGCCAGCAGCCCCTGGGGTAGCGGCTCCTACGAGCAGTACTTC
CASSPWGSGSYEQYF
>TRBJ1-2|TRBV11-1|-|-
TGTGCCAGCAGCCAGGGACTTTTCTATGGCTACACCTTC
CASSQGLFYGYTF
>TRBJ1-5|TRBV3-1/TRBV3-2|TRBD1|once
TGTGCCAGCAGCGGTGGGACAGGGGGTCAGCCCCAGCATTTT
CASSGGTGGQPQHF
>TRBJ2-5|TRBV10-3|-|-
TGTGCCATCAGTGAAGAGTTGGCTCCCCTCGGGGAGACCCAGTACTTC
CAISEELAPLGETQYF
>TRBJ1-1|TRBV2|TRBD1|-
TGTGCCAGCAGAGTTCGACAGGGGAAGGAGAACACTGAAGCTTTCTTT
CASRVRQGKENTEAFF
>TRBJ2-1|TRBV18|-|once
TGTGCCAGCTCACCAGAGCTCTATGAGCAGTTCTTC
CASSPELYEQFF
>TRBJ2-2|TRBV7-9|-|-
TGTGCCAGCAGGTGGGGCCCAAACACCGGGGAGCTGTTTTTT
CASRWGPNTGELFF
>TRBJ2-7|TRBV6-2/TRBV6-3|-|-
TGTGCCAGCAGTTACAATGCAGGCTACGAGCAGTACTTC
CASSYNAGYEQYF
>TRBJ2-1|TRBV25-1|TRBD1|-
TGTGCCAGCAGTGGAGGGACAGGATTGGTCTTC
CASSGGTGLVF
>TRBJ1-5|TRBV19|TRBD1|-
TGTGCCAGTAGTCCCGAGGACAGGGAGGGTCAGCCCCAGCATTTT
CASSPEDREGQPQHF
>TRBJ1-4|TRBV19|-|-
TGTGCCAGTAGTATAGACCCCGTGGGCCCCCTTGGCGATGAAAAACTGTTTTTT
CASSIDPVGPLGDEKLFF